This paragraph reports one T cell receptor (beta chain). Antigen specificity is unknown. The PCR had 60 Vbeta and 13 Jbeta primers. Generated by immunoSEQ multiplex PCR, the TCRdb table keeps only in-frame clones and is missing some. The sample holds 90,000 to 150,000 clones, roughly 82% seen once. Each donor was healthy, and each was a bone marrow donor. These data come from a study of cytomegalovirus exposure and HLA in healthy donors. Study results and limitations: Within the data, a cluster of highly shared sequence variants was likely a sequencing artifact.

Germline V gene sequence: CDR1 SEHNR, CDR2 FQNEAQ (reference sequence). The CDR3 has 16 residues. V trimming: 5 bases; J trimming: 3 bases; junction bases outside the gene matches: 12. The specimen was PBMCs. This TCR derives from a human donor in good health. V is TRBV7-9 and J is TRBJ1-2; TRBD1 matches 7 bases. DNA for the CDR3: TGTGCCAGCAGCCTAAGATTAATTGACAGGGACTATGGCTACACCTTC. Translation: CASSLRLIDRDYGYTF.